This passage covers 17 T cell receptor beta chains from one sample sequenced in a study of T cell clones after liver transplantation. Profiled with immunoSEQ multiplex PCR; TCRdb holds only in-frame clones, not every one. The sample lists 10,000 or so clones, 70% to 80% occurring once. Material: CD8+ T cells from blood, obtained at the 22-month timepoint. Receptors originate from a human patient who received a liver transplant. Certain T cells may be donor cells from the graft.

About this clone itself: Compared with germline, one end of the junction differs, possibly owing to a read error. This chain joins TRBV14 and TRBJ2-3, with 9 bases that match TRBD2. The germline V gene encodes CDR1 SGHDN and CDR2 FVKESK. The CDR3 runs to 14 residues. The CDR3 region has the DNA TGTGCCAGCGGCCCCGGGACTAGCAGAGATACGCAGTATTTT. Its translation is CASGPGTSRDTQYF. Looking up the rest from reference TRBV14 and TRBJ2-3 gives the full variable domain: EAGVTQFPSHSVIEKGQTVTLRCDPISGHDNLYWYRRVMGKEIKFLLHFVKESKQDESGMPNNRFLAERTGGTYSTLKVQPAELEDSGVYFCASGPGTSRDTQYFGPGTRLTVL.

A remark on this clone: The sample has other DNA sequences that encode this CDR3 too. The gene calls are TRBV7-8 and TRBJ2-7, with TRBD2 as a possible D gene (5 bases). The ends were cut back, 5 bases at V and 3 bases at J, with 14 bases in the middle. This CDR3 has 14 amino acids. Germline-derived CDR1 and CDR2 are SGHVS and FQNEAQ. This CDR3 is CASSPRGENYEQYF. As DNA, the CDR3 is TGTGCCAGCAGCCCCCGGGGAGAAAACTACGAGCAGTACTTC.

The chain combines TRBV7-4 with TRBJ2-5; 7 bases fit TRBD1. V was clipped by 4 bases and J by 9 bases; unmatched bases: 14. CDR1 is SGHVT and CDR2 is SQSDAQ in the germline V gene. The CDR3 consists of 15 residues. CDR3 sequence: CASSSVGTAGPPQYF. The CDR3 coding sequence is TGTGCCAGCAGCTCCGTCGGGACAGCCGGTCCCCCCCAGTACTTC. Supplemented by reference TRBV7-4 and TRBJ2-5, the full variable domain reads GAGVSQSPRYKVAKRGRDVALRCDSISGHVTLYWYRQTLGQGSEVLTYSQSDAQRDKSGRPSGRFSAERPERSVSTLKIQRTEQGDSAVYLCASSSVGTAGPPQYFGPGTRLLVL.

This sequence joins TRBV9 and TRBJ1-1; 8 nucleotides line up with TRBD1. Germline V gives CDR1 SGDLS, CDR2 YYNGEE. J gave up 5 bases and V 3 bases, and 0 bases lay outside the gene matches. The CDR3 spans 12 residues. The CDR3 loop is CASSGQGTEAFF. CDR3 DNA: TGTGCCAGCAGCGGACAGGGGACTGAAGCTTTCTTT.

This clone is labeled medium-sized. The chain has TRBV27 and TRBJ2-2, with D tentatively TRBD2 (6 bases). V shed 3 bases and J shed 4 bases, with 6 bases lying between them. The germline V gene encodes CDR1 MNHEY and CDR2 SMNVEV (reference sequence). This CDR3 comprises 13 residues. Here the CDR3 reads CASSLGGTGELFF. The CDR3 nucleotides are TGTGCCAGCAGTTTGGGGGGCACCGGGGAGCTGTTTTTT.

V is TRBV29-1 and J is TRBJ2-1; D is possibly TRBD1 or TRBD2 (5 bases each). Germline V gives CDR1 SQVTM, CDR2 ANQGSEA. V lost 5 bases to trimming and J lost 10 bases, with 18 bases between them. The CDR3 has 13 residues. The CDR3, as DNA: TGCAGCGTTCAGGACCCCCAGTGGGACGAGCAGTTCTTC. Translation gives CSVQDPQWDEQFF.

This chain connects TRBV7-2 to TRBJ2-7; D possibly corresponds to TRBD2 (5 bases). Trimming cost V 5 bases and J 0 bases, with 17 bases left between them. Germline CDR1 and CDR2: SGHTA and FQGNSA. The CDR3 loop spans 16 amino acids. Here the CDR3 reads CASSPSFGEGSYEQYF. CDR3 DNA: TGTGCCAGCAGCCCCTCGTTTGGCGAGGGCTCCTACGAGCAGTACTTC.

The chain is built from TRBV9 and TRBJ2-1; D remains ambiguous. The CDR3 extends over 15 amino acids. V lost 6 bases to trimming and J lost 5 bases, with 18 bases between them. Germline V gene lookup returns CDR1 SGDLS and CDR2 YYNGEE. Here the CDR3 DNA reads TGTGCCAGCACCCCTTCCCTTGGGGTTAACAATGAGCAGTTCTTC. This codes for CASTPSLGVNNEQFF.

This clone was counted a few times. The J gene is TRBJ2-3, the V gene TRBV6-1; D is perhaps TRBD1 (6 bases). The CDR3 runs 14 residues. Trimming removed 8 bases from V and 0 bases from J, with 12 bases in between. Germline values: CDR1 MNHNS, CDR2 SASEGT. CDR3 in DNA: TGTGCCAGCGAGCCAGGGGCTAGCACAGATACGCAGTATTTT. This sequence encodes CASEPGASTDTQYF.

This clone was detected a few times. The rearrangement links TRBV19 to TRBJ2-7, with D maybe TRBD1 (6 bases). Trimming took off 0 bases at V and 5 bases at J, with 20 bases between the two ends. This CDR3 contains 17 residues. CDR1 is LNHDA, CDR2 SQIVND, per germline (reference sequence). For the CDR3, the DNA is TGTGCCAGTAGTATAGATCCCCCGGGACACTCATTAAACGAGCAGTACTTC. Its translation is CASSIDPPGHSLNEQYF.

The chain employs TRBV2 and TRBJ1-2; TRBD1 might be the D (6 bases). V was trimmed by 6 bases and J by 3 bases, leaving 20 bases between them. The CDR3 totals 16 residues. In germline, CDR1 is SNHLY, CDR2 FYNNEI. The CDR3 DNA sequence: TGTGCCAGCAGCGCTCCGGGACAACTTGATTACTATGGCTACACCTTC. This gives the protein CASSAPGQLDYYGYTF.

This chain uses TRBV10-3 with TRBJ2-7; possibly TRBD2 for D (5 bases). The CDR3 covers 14 residues. Trimming took off 2 bases at V and 0 bases at J, with 8 bases between the two ends. The V gene's germline CDR1 is ENHRY and CDR2 SYGVKD. The CDR3 here is CAISETGDSYEQYF. The CDR3 coding sequence is TGTGCCATCAGTGAGACCGGGGACTCCTACGAGCAGTACTTC.

This clone has just a few counts. The chain is built from TRBV7-8 and TRBJ2-7; 8 bases are a match to TRBD1. The CDR3 runs 15 residues. The germline V gene has CDR1 SGHVS and CDR2 FQNEAQ. The junction had 3 bases not matched to a gene; V was cut back by 0 bases and J by 2 bases. The chain's CDR3 is CASSLAMGQAYEQYF. The CDR3, as DNA: TGTGCCAGCAGCTTAGCGATGGGACAGGCCTACGAGCAGTACTTC.

This clone was counted a single time. This chain connects TRBV19 to TRBJ2-1; the D is unclear. The CDR3 spans 15 residues. Germline CDR1 reads LNHDA; CDR2 reads SQIVND (reference sequence). V shed 0 bases and J shed 0 bases, with 6 bases lying between them. The CDR3 DNA reads as TGTGCCAGTAGTATAGAGATCATCTCCTACAATGAGCAGTTCTTC. Protein: CASSIEIISYNEQFF.

The chain is built from TRBV7-2 and TRBJ2-3, with 8 bases lining up with TRBD2. J lost 1 base, V lost 3 bases, and 0 bases had no gene match. CDR1 and CDR2 (germline): SGHTA, FQGNSA. The CDR3 extends over 14 amino acids. The CDR3 loop is CASSLGLGTDTQYF. CDR3 DNA: TGTGCCAGCAGCTTGGGACTAGGCACAGATACGCAGTATTTT.

V usage is TRBV27 and J usage is TRBJ2-6; no reliable D call. The CDR3 has 15 amino acids. Trimming pared 3 bases from V and 0 bases from J, leaving 6 bases between. The germline CDR1 and CDR2 sequences are MNHEY and SMNVEV (reference sequence). The CDR3 coding sequence is TGTGCCAGCAGTTTTGGGTCCTCTGGGGCCAACGTCCTGACTTTC. Translation: CASSFGSSGANVLTF.

The rearrangement joins TRBV7-3 to TRBJ2-2; 7 bases match TRBD1. This CDR3 is built from 13 residues. Per germline, CDR1 SGHTA and CDR2 FQGTGA. The ends lost 3 bases at V and 6 bases at J; junction bases unmatched: 1. The CDR3 DNA is TGTGCCAGCAGCTTCGACAGGGCCGGGGAGCTGTTTTTT. Amino acid sequence: CASSFDRAGELFF.